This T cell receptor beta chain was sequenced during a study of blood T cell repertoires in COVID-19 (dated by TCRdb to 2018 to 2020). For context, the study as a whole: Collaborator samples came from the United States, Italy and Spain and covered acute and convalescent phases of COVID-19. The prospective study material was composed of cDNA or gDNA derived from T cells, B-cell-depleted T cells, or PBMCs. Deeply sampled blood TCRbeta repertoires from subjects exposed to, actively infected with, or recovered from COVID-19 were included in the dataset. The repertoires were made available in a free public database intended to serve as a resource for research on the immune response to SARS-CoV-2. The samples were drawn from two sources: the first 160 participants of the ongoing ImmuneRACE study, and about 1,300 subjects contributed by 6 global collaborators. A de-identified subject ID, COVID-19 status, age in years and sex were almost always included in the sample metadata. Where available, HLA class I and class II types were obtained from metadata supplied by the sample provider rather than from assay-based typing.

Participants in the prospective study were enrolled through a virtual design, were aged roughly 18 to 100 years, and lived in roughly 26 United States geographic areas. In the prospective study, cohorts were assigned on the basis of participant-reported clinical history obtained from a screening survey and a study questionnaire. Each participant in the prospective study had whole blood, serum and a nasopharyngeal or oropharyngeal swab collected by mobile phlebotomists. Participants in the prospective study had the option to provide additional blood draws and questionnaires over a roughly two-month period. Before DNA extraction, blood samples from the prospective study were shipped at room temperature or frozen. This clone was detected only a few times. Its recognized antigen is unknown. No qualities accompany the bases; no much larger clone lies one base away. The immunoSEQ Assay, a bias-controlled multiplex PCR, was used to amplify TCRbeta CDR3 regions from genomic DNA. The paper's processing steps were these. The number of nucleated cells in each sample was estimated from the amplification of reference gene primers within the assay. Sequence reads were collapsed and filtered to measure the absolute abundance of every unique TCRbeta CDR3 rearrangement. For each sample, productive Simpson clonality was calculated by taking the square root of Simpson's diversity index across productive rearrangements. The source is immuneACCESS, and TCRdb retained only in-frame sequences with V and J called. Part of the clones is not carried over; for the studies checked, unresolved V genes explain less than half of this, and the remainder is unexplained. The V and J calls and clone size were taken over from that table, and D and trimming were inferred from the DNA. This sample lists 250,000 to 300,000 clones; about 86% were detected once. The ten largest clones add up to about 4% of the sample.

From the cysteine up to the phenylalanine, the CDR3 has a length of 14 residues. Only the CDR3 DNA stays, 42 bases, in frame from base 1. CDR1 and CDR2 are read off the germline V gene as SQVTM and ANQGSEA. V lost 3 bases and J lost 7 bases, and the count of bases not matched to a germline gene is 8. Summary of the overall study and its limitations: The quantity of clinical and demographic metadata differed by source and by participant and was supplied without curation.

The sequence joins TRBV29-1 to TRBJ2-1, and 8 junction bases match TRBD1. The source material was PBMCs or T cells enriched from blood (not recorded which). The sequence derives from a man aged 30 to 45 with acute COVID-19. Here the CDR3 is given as CSVDRQGARNEQFF. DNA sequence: TGCAGCGTTGATCGGCAGGGGGCGCGAAATGAGCAGTTCTTC.